What follows describes a single T cell receptor (beta chain). This entry belongs to a study of blood T cell repertoires in COVID-19. TCRdb keeps only in-frame clones here, not all; method: immunoSEQ multiplex PCR. The sample lists 68,000 or so clones; about 74% were seen once. Deletions cut 1 base from V and 2 bases from J, with 6 bases between. Germline V gene data show CDR1 as KGHSY and CDR2 as FQNENV. CDR3 length equals 15 residues. Material: peripheral blood. V usage is TRBV16 and J usage is TRBJ2-6; D is ambiguous. The sequence derives from a human donor in a cohort sampled during active COVID-19. The CDR3 here is CASSQWAAGANVLTF. The CDR3 DNA follows: TGTGCCAGCAGCCAATGGGCAGCTGGGGCCAACGTCCTGACTTTC.